This T cell receptor beta chain was captured in a study of Ad26.COV2.S vaccination and SARS-CoV-2 variants. Whole-study results and caveats: After vaccination, substantial breadth of spike-specific CD8+ and CD4+ responses was reported.

Points on this clone: Its antigen is undetermined. The sample holds other DNA sequences that translate to the same CDR3.

The protocol was immunoSEQ multiplex PCR, while the TCRdb copy is restricted to in-frame clones and leaves out a portion. Here the sample spans about 370,000 clones, 75% to 90% being singletons. Trimming shortened V by 2 bases and J by 5 bases, and 2 bases separated the two germline ends. The CDR3 is 11 amino acids. The V gene's germline CDR1 is MNHEY and CDR2 SVGAGI. The sample's treatment: about 20 received Ad26.COV2.S at low or high dose, single or two shots; 5 received placebo; per-sample allocation not given. Collection of the samples took place on day 63 after the first injection of vaccine or placebo.

The V gene is TRBV6-5, the J gene TRBJ2-3; D is undetermined. This sample comprised peripheral blood, obtained in a trial of Ad26.COV2.S vaccine versus placebo. The TCR sequence derives from a person aged 18-60 years who received the Ad26.COV2.S COVID-19 vaccine or a placebo. The CDR3 coding sequence is TGTGCCAGCAGTTACCTAGATACGCAGTATTTT. Encoded protein: CASSYLDTQYF.